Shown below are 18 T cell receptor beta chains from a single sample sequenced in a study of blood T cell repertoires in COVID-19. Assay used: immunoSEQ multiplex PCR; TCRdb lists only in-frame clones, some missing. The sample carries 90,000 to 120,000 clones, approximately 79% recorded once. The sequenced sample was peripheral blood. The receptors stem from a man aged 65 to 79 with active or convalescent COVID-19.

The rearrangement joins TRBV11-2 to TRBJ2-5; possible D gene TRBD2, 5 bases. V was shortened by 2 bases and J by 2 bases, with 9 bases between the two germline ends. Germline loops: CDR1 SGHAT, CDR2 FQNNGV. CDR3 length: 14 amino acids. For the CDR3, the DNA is TGTGCCAGCAGCTTACGACTAAATCAAGAGACCCAGTACTTC. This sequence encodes CASSLRLNQETQYF.

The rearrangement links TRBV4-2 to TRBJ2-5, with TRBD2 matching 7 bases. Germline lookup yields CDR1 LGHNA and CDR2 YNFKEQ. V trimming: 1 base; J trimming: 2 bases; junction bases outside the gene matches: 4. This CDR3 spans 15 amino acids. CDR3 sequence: CASSQGGGIQETQYF. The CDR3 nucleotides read TGTGCCAGCAGCCAAGGGGGAGGGATTCAAGAGACCCAGTACTTC.

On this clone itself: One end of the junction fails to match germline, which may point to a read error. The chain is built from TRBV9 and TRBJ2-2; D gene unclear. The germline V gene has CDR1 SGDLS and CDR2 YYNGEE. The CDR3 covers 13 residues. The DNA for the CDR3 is TGTGCCAGCAGCGTAGATAACACCTGGGAGCTGTTTTTT. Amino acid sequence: CASSVDNTWELFF.

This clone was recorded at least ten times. The CDR3, as DNA: TGTGCCAGCAGCTTAGACGGGACTACTAAAGAGACCCAGTACTTC. Translation gives CASSLDGTTKETQYF. The genes are TRBV7-8 and TRBJ2-5, with 7 bases fitting TRBD2. J lost 3 bases, V lost 1 base, and 5 bases had no gene match. There are 15 residues in the CDR3. Germline CDR1 SGHVS, CDR2 FQNEAQ.

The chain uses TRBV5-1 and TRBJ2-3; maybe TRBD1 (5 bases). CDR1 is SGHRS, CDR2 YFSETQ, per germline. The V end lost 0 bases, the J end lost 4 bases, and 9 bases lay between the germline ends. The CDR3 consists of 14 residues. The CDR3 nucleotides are TGCGCCAGCAGCTTGGCGCAGGGTGCAGATACGCAGTATTTT. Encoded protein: CASSLAQGADTQYF.

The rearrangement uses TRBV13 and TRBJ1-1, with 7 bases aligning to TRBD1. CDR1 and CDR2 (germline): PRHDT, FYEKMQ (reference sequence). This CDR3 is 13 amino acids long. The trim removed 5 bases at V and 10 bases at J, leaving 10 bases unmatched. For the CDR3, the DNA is TGTGCCAGCAGCCTCCCGGGACAGATTAGAGCTTTCTTT. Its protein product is CASSLPGQIRAFF.

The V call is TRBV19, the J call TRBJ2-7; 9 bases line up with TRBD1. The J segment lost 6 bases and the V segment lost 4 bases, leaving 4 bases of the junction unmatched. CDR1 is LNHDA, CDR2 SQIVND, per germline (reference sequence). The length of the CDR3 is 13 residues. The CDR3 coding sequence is TGTGCCAGTAGTAGGACAGGGGAAGTCGAGCAGTACTTC. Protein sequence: CASSRTGEVEQYF.

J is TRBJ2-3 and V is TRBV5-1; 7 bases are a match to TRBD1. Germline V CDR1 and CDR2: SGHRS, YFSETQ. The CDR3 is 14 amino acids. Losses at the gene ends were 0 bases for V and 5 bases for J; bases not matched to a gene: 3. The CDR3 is CASSLEQGVDTQYF. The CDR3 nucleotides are TGCGCCAGCAGCTTGGAGCAGGGGGTAGATACGCAGTATTTT.

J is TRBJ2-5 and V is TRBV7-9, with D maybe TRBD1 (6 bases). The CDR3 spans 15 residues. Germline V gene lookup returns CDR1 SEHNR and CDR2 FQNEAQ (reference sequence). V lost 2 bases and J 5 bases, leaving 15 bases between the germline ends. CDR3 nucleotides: TGTGCCAGCAGCTTATCAGGGGATCGGGTTGAGACCCAGTACTTC. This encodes CASSLSGDRVETQYF.

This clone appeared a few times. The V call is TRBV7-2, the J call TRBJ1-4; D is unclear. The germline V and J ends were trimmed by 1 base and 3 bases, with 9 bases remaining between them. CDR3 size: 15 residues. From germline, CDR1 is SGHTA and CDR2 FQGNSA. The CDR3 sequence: CASSLGGAPNEKLFF. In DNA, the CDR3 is TGTGCCAGCAGCTTAGGGGGAGCACCTAATGAAAAACTGTTTTTT.

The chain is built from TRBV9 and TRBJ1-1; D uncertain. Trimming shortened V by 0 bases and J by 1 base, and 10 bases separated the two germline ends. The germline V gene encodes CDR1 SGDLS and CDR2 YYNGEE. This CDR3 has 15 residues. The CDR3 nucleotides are TGTGCCAGCAGCGTAGAACAGACAACGAACACTGAAGCTTTCTTT. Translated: CASSVEQTTNTEAFF.

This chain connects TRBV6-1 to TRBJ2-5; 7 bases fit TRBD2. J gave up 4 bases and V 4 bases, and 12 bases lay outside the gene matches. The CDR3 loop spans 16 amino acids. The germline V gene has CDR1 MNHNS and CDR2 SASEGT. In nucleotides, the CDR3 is TGTGCCAGCAGTGCCCCTACATGGGGGAGGGCAGAGACCCAGTACTTC. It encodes CASSAPTWGRAETQYF.

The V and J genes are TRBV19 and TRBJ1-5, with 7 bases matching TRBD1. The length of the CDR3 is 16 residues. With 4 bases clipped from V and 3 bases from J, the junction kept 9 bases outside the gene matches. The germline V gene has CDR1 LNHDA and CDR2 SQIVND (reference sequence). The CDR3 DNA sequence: TGTGCCAGTAGTAGGAGACGACAGGGTACCAATCAGCCCCAGCATTTT. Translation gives CASSRRRQGTNQPQHF.

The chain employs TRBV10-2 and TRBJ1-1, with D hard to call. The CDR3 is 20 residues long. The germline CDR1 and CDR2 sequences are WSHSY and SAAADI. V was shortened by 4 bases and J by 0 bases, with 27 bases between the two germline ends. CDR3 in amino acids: CASSVPLWGGKATMNTEAFF. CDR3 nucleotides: TGCGCCAGCAGTGTGCCCTTATGGGGAGGGAAAGCTACGATGAACACTGAAGCTTTCTTT.

This CDR3 is CASSELASGGHTDTQYF. CDR3 sequence (DNA): TGTGCCAGCAGTGAATTGGCTAGCGGGGGCCACACAGATACGCAGTATTTT. The V call is TRBV2, the J call TRBJ2-3; TRBD2 agrees at 10 bases. Germline V gives CDR1 SNHLY, CDR2 FYNNEI. V lost 2 bases to trimming and J lost 2 bases; unmatched junction nucleotides: 7. The CDR3 loop spans 17 amino acids.

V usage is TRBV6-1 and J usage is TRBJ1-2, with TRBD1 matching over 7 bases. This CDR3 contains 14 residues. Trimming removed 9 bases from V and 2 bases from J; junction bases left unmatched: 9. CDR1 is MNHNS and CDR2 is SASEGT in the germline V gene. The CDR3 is CASRTSGQNYGYTF. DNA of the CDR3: TGTGCCAGTCGCACATCGGGACAGAACTATGGCTACACCTTC.

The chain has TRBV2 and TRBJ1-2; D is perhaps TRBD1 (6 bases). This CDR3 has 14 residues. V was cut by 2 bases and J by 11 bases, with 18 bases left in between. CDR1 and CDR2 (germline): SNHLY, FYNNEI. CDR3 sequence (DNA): TGTGCCAGCAGTGAATTGACAGGACCTATCCAGTACACCTTC. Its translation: CASSELTGPIQYTF. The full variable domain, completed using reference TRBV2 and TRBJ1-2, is EPEVTQTPSHQVTQMGQEVILRCVPISNHLYFYWYRQILGQKVEFLVSFYNNEISEKSEIFDDQFSVERPDGSNFTLKIRSTKLEDSAMYFCASSELTGPIQYTFGSGTRLTVV.

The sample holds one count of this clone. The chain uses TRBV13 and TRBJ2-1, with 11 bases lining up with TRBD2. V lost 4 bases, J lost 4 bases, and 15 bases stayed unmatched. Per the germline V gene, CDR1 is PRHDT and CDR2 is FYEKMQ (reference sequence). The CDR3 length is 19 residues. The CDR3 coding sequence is TGTGCCAGCAGCTCCCTTCATTCTAGCGGGGGGACCCAATACAATGAGCAGTTCTTC. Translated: CASSSLHSSGGTQYNEQFF.